The clone carrying this TCR beta chain was seen more than once but under ten times. No antigen is known for it. These data belong to a study of blood T cells in healthy people across ages. The CDR3 extends over 13 amino acids. Deletions cut 5 bases from V and 4 bases from J, with 15 bases between. The germline CDR1 and CDR2 sequences are SQVTM and ANQGSEA. Through a sample-barcoded 5' primer and a J-beta primer mix, a second PCR was run for about 6 to 11 cycles. TCRdb called the 5' RACE reads again in MiXCR, with one record for every CDR3 protein. The data show roughly 800,000 distinct CDR3 sequences, roughly 64% seen once. Findings of the study overall: Diversity figures derived from one million T cells were judged to underestimate the true value.

The sample comprised blood. J is TRBJ2-7 and V is TRBV29-1; D may correspond to TRBD1 or TRBD2 (5 bases each). The TCR originated in a man aged 30 to 45 in good health. This CDR3 is CSVNVGVRYEQYF. In nucleotides, the CDR3 is TGCAGCGTTAATGTGGGGGTACGGTACGAGCAGTACTTC.